The 14 T cell receptor beta chains in this list originate from one sample, sequenced in a study of blood T cells in healthy people across ages. Through a sample-barcoded 5' primer and a J-beta primer mix, a second PCR was run for roughly 6 to 12 cycles. TCRdb passed the 5' RACE reads through MiXCR, listing each CDR3 protein once. The sample has hundreds of thousands of distinct CDR3 sequences; about half are singletons. The material sequenced was blood. Receptors were obtained from a man older than 75 in good health.

This sequence joins TRBV7-2 and TRBJ2-5; no clear D. In germline, CDR1 is SGHTA, CDR2 FQGNSA. V shed 1 base and J shed 4 bases, with 10 bases lying between them. This CDR3 spans 14 amino acids. Here the CDR3 reads CASSLVALRETQYF. Here the CDR3 DNA reads TGTGCCAGCAGCTTAGTGGCACTCAGAGAGACCCAGTACTTC.

The J gene is TRBJ2-7, the V gene TRBV7-9, with D perhaps assigned TRBD1 or TRBD2 (5 bases each). V dropped 5 bases and J dropped 2 bases, with 13 bases sitting between them. Germline CDR1 SEHNR, CDR2 FQNEAQ (reference sequence). The CDR3 totals 14 residues. CDR3 sequence: CASSRDVSAYEQYF. The CDR3 coding sequence is TGTGCCAGCAGCCGGGACGTCTCTGCCTACGAGCAGTACTTC.

This clonotype was recorded a few times. CDR3 nucleotide sequence: TGTGCCAGCAGGTTTCAGGGGAGCTCCTACAATGAGCAGTTCTTC. Protein product: CASRFQGSSYNEQFF. This rearrangement joins TRBV2 to TRBJ2-1; perhaps TRBD1 as D (6 bases). Germline loops: CDR1 SNHLY, CDR2 FYNNEI. The CDR3 totals 15 residues. With 6 bases removed from V and 0 bases from J, the gap between germline ends came to 12 bases.

The J gene is TRBJ1-5, the V gene TRBV30, with no clear D. The CDR3 consists of 10 residues. Per germline, CDR1 GTSNPN and CDR2 SVGIG (reference sequence). The V end was cut by 4 bases, the J end by 6 bases, with 4 bases between. The CDR3 sequence: CAWKGQPQHF. CDR3 bases: TGTGCCTGGAAAGGTCAGCCCCAGCATTTT.

The chain has TRBV4-3 and TRBJ2-7; D gene uncertain. The V and J ends lost 0 bases and 3 bases respectively, with 12 bases between them. Germline CDR1 reads LGHNA; CDR2 reads YSLEER. The CDR3 consists of 15 residues. The CDR3 DNA follows: TGCGCCAGCAGCCAAGAGGTGACTGACATCTACGAGCAGTACTTC. It codes for CASSQEVTDIYEQYF.

In the case of this clonotype: A read error may explain this, as a much larger clone is one base away. This chain joins TRBV30 and TRBJ2-5; 7 bases map to TRBD1. Germline CDR1 and CDR2: GTSNPN and SVGIG (reference sequence). Trimming cost V 4 bases and J 4 bases; bases outside gene matches: 12. CDR3 size: 15 residues. The DNA for the CDR3 is TGTGCCTGGACTCCCCTCGGGACAGTACGAGAGACCCAGTACTTC. Residues: CAWTPLGTVRETQYF.

The chain is built from TRBV9 and TRBJ2-1; either TRBD1 or TRBD2 may supply D (7 bases each). The CDR3 runs to 15 residues. Germline V gene lookup returns CDR1 SGDLS and CDR2 YYNGEE. The V end lost 0 bases, the J end lost 8 bases, and 15 bases lay between the germline ends. In nucleotides, the CDR3 is TGTGCCAGCAGCGTAGTTGAGGGAGGGGGCGATGAGCAGTTCTTC. The encoded protein is CASSVVEGGGDEQFF.

This clonotype was detected ten times or more. The chain has TRBV5-1 and TRBJ2-3; D possibly uses TRBD1 or TRBD2 (6 bases each). The CDR3 is 13 residues long. From germline, CDR1 is SGHRS and CDR2 YFSETQ. Deletions cut 3 bases from V and 13 bases from J, with 18 bases between. CDR3 loop: CASSWTPSEGEYF. The DNA of the CDR3 is TGCGCCAGCAGCTGGACCCCCTCGGAGGGGGAGTATTTT.

In this sample, this clonotype turned up many times. The chain recombines TRBV24-1 with TRBJ2-1; TRBD2 matches at 8 bases. This CDR3 region has 16 residues. J lost 7 bases, V lost 2 bases, and 9 bases had no gene match. CDR1 KGHDR and CDR2 SFDVKD come from the germline V gene. CDR3 DNA sequence: TGTGCCACCAGTGATTCGCGAGCGGGAGTAACGAATGAGCAGTTCTTC. Translation: CATSDSRAGVTNEQFF.

The rearrangement joins TRBV6-5 to TRBJ2-7, with TRBD1 matching over 9 bases. CDR3 length: 16 residues. V was pared by 0 bases and J by 3 bases, with 6 bases of the junction left unmatched. Germline values: CDR1 MNHEY, CDR2 SVGAGI. CDR3 loop: CASSYSRGQGFYEQYF. The CDR3 DNA follows: TGTGCCAGCAGTTACTCGCGGGGACAGGGTTTCTACGAGCAGTACTTC.

Notes on this clonotype: An end of the junction does not agree with germline; a read error may underlie this. The chain couples TRBV29-1 to TRBJ2-3; 7 bases are a match to TRBD1. The CDR3 consists of 15 residues. The germline CDR1 and CDR2 sequences are SQVTM and ANQGSEA. CDR3: CSAEDLGGGTDTQYF. The CDR3 DNA reads TGCAGCGCTGAAGATTTAGGGGGCGGTACAGATACGCAGTATTTT.

This chain connects TRBV5-1 to TRBJ2-2, with TRBD1 identical over 7 bases. CDR1 and CDR2 from the germline V gene are SGHRS and YFSETQ. CDR3 length equals 16 residues. V gave up 4 bases and J gave up 4 bases; unmatched junction bases: 10. For the CDR3, the DNA is TGCGCCAGCAGCCCTAAGATAGGGGGCGGCACCGGGGAGCTGTTTTTT. It translates to CASSPKIGGGTGELFF.

About this clonotype itself: One junction end disagrees with the germline gene, perhaps due to a read error. The chain employs TRBV24-1 and TRBJ2-6, with D possibly being TRBD1 (5 bases). CDR1 and CDR2 (germline): KGHDR, SFDVKD. There are 16 residues in the CDR3. The CDR3 loop is CATSDVRSSGANALTF. For the CDR3, the DNA is TGTGCCACCAGTGATGTTCGAAGCTCTGGGGCCAACGCCCTGACTTTC.

The rearrangement links TRBV6-2 or TRBV6-3 to TRBJ2-3, with 9 bases aligning to TRBD1. The V gene's germline CDR1 is MNHEY and CDR2 SVGEGT. This CDR3 is built from 13 residues. V was pared by 6 bases and J by 5 bases, with 3 bases of the junction left unmatched. The CDR3 protein is CASRWTGVDTQYF. DNA for the CDR3: TGTGCCAGCAGATGGACAGGGGTAGATACGCAGTATTTT.